This T cell receptor (beta chain) was captured by sequencing in a study of T-cell reconstitution after alpha-beta-depleted transplantation in children. Unmatched junction bases numbered 7, after V lost 4 bases and J lost 5 bases. The germline V gene has CDR1 SGHKS and CDR2 YYEKEE (reference sequence). The CDR3 runs to 14 residues. Preparation of the TCRbeta library was carried out with unique molecular identifiers. Each CDR3 protein is one row after TCRdb ran MiXCR on the PCR reads. The data show some 590,000 distinct CDR3 sequences, more than 9% seen once. This clonotype was counted a few times. The TCR was taken from a human donor who donated a stem cell graft to a child with acute myeloid leukemia. Sequenced here: PBMCs from the stem cell graft donor, sampled from the stem cell graft. The chain couples TRBV5-5 to TRBJ2-5, with 8 bases lining up with TRBD1. The CDR3 spells CASSTGQGGETQYF. The DNA of the CDR3 is TGTGCCAGCAGCACCGGACAGGGCGGCGAGACCCAGTACTTC.